What follows are 19 T cell receptor beta chains derived from one specimen sequenced in a study of blood T cells in healthy people across ages. Primers used in a second PCR of about 6 to 11 cycles were a sample-barcoded 5' primer and a J-beta primer mix. TCRdb reanalysed the 5' RACE reads using MiXCR and keeps one entry per CDR3 protein. In the table there are over 1,500,000 distinct CDR3 sequences, around 48% of which are singletons. The sequencing input was blood. The receptor set was obtained from a woman aged 35 to 49 in good health.

The chain links TRBV4-3 to TRBJ2-3; D possibly corresponds to TRBD1 (5 bases). V dropped 1 base and J dropped 1 base, with 12 bases sitting between them. There are 16 residues in the CDR3. Germline values: CDR1 LGHNA, CDR2 YSLEER. The CDR3: CASSQAATGRTDTQYF. The DNA of the CDR3 is TGCGCCAGCAGCCAAGCTGCAACAGGACGCACAGATACGCAGTATTTT.

The V and J genes are TRBV4-2 and TRBJ2-3; TRBD2 agrees at 9 bases. The ends lost 4 bases at V and 2 bases at J; junction bases unmatched: 13. The CDR3 extends over 18 amino acids. The germline V gene encodes CDR1 LGHNA and CDR2 YNFKEQ. This chain's CDR3 is CASSLAPQLAGDTDTQYF. In nucleotides, the CDR3 is TGTGCCAGCAGCCTGGCCCCACAATTAGCGGGGGACACAGATACGCAGTATTTT.

The chain joins TRBV6-2 or TRBV6-3 to TRBJ2-3; 10 bases map to TRBD2. The V gene end was trimmed by 5 bases and the J gene end by 7 bases; junction bases not matched to a gene: 3. CDR3 length: 13 amino acids. The V gene's germline CDR1 is MNHEY and CDR2 SVGEGT. This chain's CDR3 is CASSTSGANTQYF. CDR3 nucleotides: TGTGCCAGCAGTACTAGCGGGGCGAATACGCAGTATTTT.

The chain has TRBV5-6 and TRBJ2-3; TRBD1 matches 7 bases. In germline, CDR1 is SGHDT, CDR2 YYEEEE. CDR3 length equals 16 residues. The V gene end was trimmed by 4 bases and the J gene end by 1 base; junction bases not matched to a gene: 9. CDR3 in DNA: TGTGCCAGCAGCCGGGCCCAGACAGGGCGCACAGATACGCAGTATTTT. This codes for CASSRAQTGRTDTQYF.

In this sample, this clonotype turned up a few times. V is TRBV6-2 or TRBV6-3 and J is TRBJ2-5; TRBD1 is a possible D gene (6 bases). V shed 2 bases and J shed 2 bases, with 18 bases lying between them. This CDR3 spans 17 amino acids. Germline lookup yields CDR1 MNHEY and CDR2 SVGEGT. The CDR3 loop reads CASSYRKSDRLQETQYF. The CDR3, as DNA: TGTGCCAGCAGTTACCGCAAATCGGACAGATTACAAGAGACCCAGTACTTC.

The V call is TRBV7-2, the J call TRBJ2-5; 10 positions agree with TRBD2. Germline loops: CDR1 SGHTA, CDR2 FQGNSA. This CDR3 is 16 amino acids long. V shed 5 bases, J shed 11 bases, and the junction held 17 bases outside the gene matches. The CDR3 is CASSKSGGADYNEQYF. DNA of the CDR3: TGTGCCAGCAGCAAAAGCGGGGGGGCCGACTACAATGAGCAGTACTTC.

Only a few counts were recorded for this clonotype. V is TRBV4-3 and J is TRBJ2-1, with a weak D call TRBD2 (7 bases). The CDR3 is made up of 14 amino acids. Trimming took 5 bases from V and 7 from J, leaving 15 bases between them. Germline V gene data show CDR1 as LGHNA and CDR2 as YSLEER. The CDR3 sequence: CASSSRGAGNEQFF. For the CDR3, the DNA is TGCGCCAGCAGCAGTCGGGGGGCAGGTAATGAGCAGTTCTTC.

This clonotype was counted a few times. This sequence joins TRBV7-2 and TRBJ1-6, with D perhaps matching TRBD1 (5 bases). Germline V gene data show CDR1 as SGHTA and CDR2 as FQGNSA. The V end lost 5 bases, the J end lost 10 bases, and 18 bases lay between the germline ends. This CDR3 region has 15 residues. CDR3 amino acids: CASSRHGQGSSPLHF. The DNA of the CDR3 is TGTGCCAGCAGCCGGCACGGCCAGGGAAGCTCACCCCTCCACTTT.

The CDR3 bases are TGTGCCAGCAGTTCCACGGGGACATTCGGCCTGCTTCTCCAAGAGACCCAGTACTTC. This gives the protein CASSSTGTFGLLLQETQYF. The chain joins TRBV6-5 to TRBJ2-7, with TRBD1 as a possible D gene (6 bases). The J call may be mistaken, given a closer DNA end match to TRBJ2-5. CDR3 length: 19 residues. CDR1 is MNHEY and CDR2 is SVGAGI in the germline V gene.

V is TRBV4-1 and J is TRBJ1-1, with D hard to call. Germline loops: CDR1 MGHRA, CDR2 YSYEKL. Deletions cut 0 bases from V and 0 bases from J, with 11 bases between. CDR3 length: 16 amino acids. The DNA of the CDR3 is TGCGCCAGCAGCCAAGATCAGAGCAAGATGAACACTGAAGCTTTCTTT. This gives the protein CASSQDQSKMNTEAFF.

There are many counts of this clonotype. The genes are TRBV7-2 and TRBJ2-3, with 12 bases matching TRBD1. Trimming removed 2 bases from V and 3 bases from J; junction bases left unmatched: 3. Germline CDR1 and CDR2: SGHTA and FQGNSA. The CDR3 consists of 16 residues. Written as DNA, the CDR3 is TGTGCCAGCAGCTTAAAGGGACAGGGGGCAACAGATACGCAGTATTTT. This gives the protein CASSLKGQGATDTQYF.

This clonotype was counted at least ten times. The chain couples TRBV7-9 to TRBJ2-7; TRBD1 aligns across 8 bases. The CDR3 covers 14 residues. Germline values: CDR1 SEHNR, CDR2 FQNEAQ (reference sequence). Trimming took 5 bases from V and 4 from J; bases not matched to a gene: 7. CDR3 DNA: TGTGCCAGCAGCCCTAGGGACAGGAATTACGAGCAGTACTTC. Encoded protein: CASSPRDRNYEQYF.

The V call is TRBV7-2, the J call TRBJ1-2; weak D call: TRBD1 (5 bases). CDR3 length: 15 amino acids. V was cut by 6 bases and J by 4 bases, with 18 bases left in between. The germline CDR1 and CDR2 sequences are SGHTA and FQGNSA. In DNA form, the CDR3 reads TGTGCCAGCAGACAGAGGGGAGTTCTGCTCTATGGCTACACCTTC. Translating it yields CASRQRGVLLYGYTF.

The chain recombines TRBV6-2 or TRBV6-3 with TRBJ2-1; D is uncertain. Germline V gene data show CDR1 as MNHEY and CDR2 as SVGEGT. The CDR3 is 13 residues long. V was shortened by 7 bases and J by 7 bases, with 14 bases between the two germline ends. The CDR3 sequence: CASTKSPLNEQFF. The CDR3, as DNA: TGTGCCAGCACTAAATCTCCGTTGAATGAGCAGTTCTTC.

This clonotype has just a few counts. This chain links TRBV15 with TRBJ2-5, with D perhaps TRBD2 (5 bases). Trimming cost V 1 base and J 5 bases, with 17 bases left between them. Germline V gives CDR1 LNHNV, CDR2 YYDKDF (reference sequence). This CDR3 is built from 16 residues. The CDR3 protein is CATSRVTIVGGETQYF. The CDR3 nucleotides are TGTGCCACCAGCAGAGTTACGATCGTCGGCGGGGAGACCCAGTACTTC.

The V and J genes are TRBV6-1 and TRBJ1-2; 9 nucleotides agree with TRBD1. The CDR3 has 12 amino acids. Per germline, CDR1 MNHNS and CDR2 SASEGT. J gave up 6 bases and V 6 bases, and 2 bases lay outside the gene matches. Here the CDR3 reads CASRRTGDGYTF. The CDR3 DNA is TGTGCCAGCAGACGGACAGGGGATGGCTACACCTTC.

This chain connects TRBV5-1 to TRBJ1-1; D is unclear. The CDR3 loop spans 15 amino acids. The germline V and J ends were trimmed by 0 bases and 1 base, with 10 bases remaining between them. Germline V gene lookup returns CDR1 SGHRS and CDR2 YFSETQ. The CDR3 here is CASSLDLVSNTEAFF. The DNA of the CDR3 is TGCGCCAGCAGCTTGGACTTGGTGTCGAACACTGAAGCTTTCTTT.

The chain joins TRBV7-2 to TRBJ1-2; D remains ambiguous. Germline V CDR1 and CDR2: SGHTA, FQGNSA. The CDR3 spans 14 residues. Deletions cut 4 bases from V and 7 bases from J, with 16 bases between. This chain's CDR3 is CASSSSELSPGYTF. CDR3 nucleotides: TGTGCCAGCAGCTCCAGTGAACTATCTCCTGGCTACACCTTC. Supplemented by reference TRBV7-2 and TRBJ1-2, the full variable domain reads GAGVSQSPSNKVTEKGKDVELRCDPISGHTALYWYRQSLGQGLEFLIYFQGNSAPDKSGLPSDRFSAERTGGSVSTLTIQRTQQEDSAVYLCASSSSELSPGYTFGSGTRLTVV.

This clonotype was seen a few times. The chain recombines TRBV9 with TRBJ2-3, with D possibly TRBD2 on 5 matching bases. V dropped 3 bases and J dropped 1 base, with 15 bases sitting between them. This CDR3 comprises 16 residues. CDR1 SGDLS and CDR2 YYNGEE come from the germline V gene. The CDR3 DNA is TGTGCCAGCAGCGGTCCTACTAGAACTGGCACAGATACGCAGTATTTT. It translates to CASSGPTRTGTDTQYF.